This T cell receptor beta chain originates from a study of blood T cell repertoires in COVID-19. In its sample, this clone was seen a few times. V lost 3 bases and J 2 bases, leaving 8 bases between the germline ends. In germline, CDR1 is LNHDA, CDR2 SQIVND (reference sequence). The CDR3 runs 13 residues. TCRdb's copy holds only in-frame clones and misses some; the assay was immunoSEQ multiplex PCR. The repertoire holds over 100,000 clones, with 75% to 85% as singletons. The clonotype originates from a woman older than 75 with active or convalescent COVID-19. Sequencing input: peripheral blood. The chain couples TRBV19 to TRBJ2-7, with D possibly matching TRBD2 (6 bases). The chain's CDR3 is CASSMGLAYEQYF. The DNA of the CDR3 is TGTGCCAGTAGTATGGGACTTGCCTACGAGCAGTACTTC.